The present TCR beta chain was sequenced within a study of cytomegalovirus exposure and HLA in healthy donors. The trim removed 4 bases at V and 0 bases at J, leaving 18 bases unmatched. The CDR3 runs 21 residues. The germline CDR1 and CDR2 sequences are SGHRS and YFSETQ. Use of 60 Vbeta and 13 Jbeta primers characterized the PCR. Produced via immunoSEQ multiplex PCR; TCRdb's table is partial and in-frame only. The table lists fewer than 150,000 clones, around three quarters of them singletons. The chain employs TRBV5-1 and TRBJ1-5; the match to TRBD1 covers 11 bases. The source is a man aged 45-60 years in good health and CMV-seropositive. Sequencing was done on a sample of PBMCs. CDR3 in amino acids: CASSPSLISRDRGDSNQPQHF. DNA of the CDR3: TGCGCCAGCAGCCCGTCCCTCATAAGCCGGGACAGGGGGGATAGCAATCAGCCCCAGCATTTT.